This TCR beta chain was captured in a study of beta chain features in type 1 diabetes. The study, taken as a whole, reports: Junctions at VDJ sites from type 1 diabetes patients had fewer insertions and more deletions. Moderate yet significant TCRB CDR3 shortening was seen in Type 1 diabetes patients in all four CD4+ subsets.

Trimming cost V 3 bases and J 1 base, with 13 bases left between them. This CDR3 spans 16 amino acids. Germline CDR1 is LNHDA and CDR2 is SQIVND (reference sequence). The purity of all sorted populations exceeded 98%. Details on this clone: The antigen remains unidentified.

Expressed TCRB transcripts were sequenced because the entire RNA isolate underwent reverse transcription. This table comes from immunoSEQ multiplex PCR, and its TCRdb copy is limited to in-frame clones, with some not included. Of a few hundred thousand clones in the sample, about 15% were seen once. This clonotype was obtained from a young man with type 1 diabetes. This chain connects TRBV19 to TRBJ2-4; TRBD2 is a possible D gene (6 bases). The sequencing input was naive CD4+ T cells from blood. CDR3 region: CASSIQGGRAKNIQYF. CDR3 coding DNA: TGTGCCAGTAGTATCCAAGGAGGGAGGGCCAAAAACATTCAGTACTTC. The full variable domain, its missing parts supplied by reference TRBV19 and TRBJ2-4, is DGGITQSPKYLFRKEGQNVTLSCEQNLNHDAMYWYRQDPGQGLRLIYYSQIVNDFQKGDIAEGYSVSREKKESFPLTVTSAQKNPTAFYLCASSIQGGRAKNIQYFGAGTRLSVL.